This TCR beta chain was sequenced during a study of PD-1 blockade in classical Hodgkin lymphoma. General observations from the study: By C4D1 there was a significant rise in CD4+ TCR diversity but not in CD8+ TCR diversity. Reasons behind the repertoire differences stay unclear, perhaps disease activity or earlier therapy. Newly diagnosed patients had diversity similar to the baseline diversity of complete responders. Some patients started nivolumab under 1 year after ASCT, and they were excluded.

As for this clone: The antigen is unknown.

Some clones are missing from TCRdb's copy, which holds only in-frame ones; the method was immunoSEQ multiplex PCR. The sample lists fewer than 30,000 clones, roughly 80% occurring once. V lost 6 bases to trimming and J lost 4 bases, with 15 bases between them. This CDR3 has 14 residues. Germline V gene data show CDR1 as MNHEY and CDR2 as SVGAGI. All trial patients relapsed after autologous stem cell transplantation. Specimen: peripheral blood mononuclear cells (PBMCs), collected before the second cycle of nivolumab. The TCR was taken from a human donor with classical Hodgkin lymphoma. This chain connects TRBV6-5 to TRBJ1-2, with D tentatively TRBD1 (6 bases). Here the CDR3 DNA reads TGTGCCAGCAGGCTCCCGGGGGGCCGCTATGGCTACACCTTC. It codes for CASRLPGGRYGYTF.